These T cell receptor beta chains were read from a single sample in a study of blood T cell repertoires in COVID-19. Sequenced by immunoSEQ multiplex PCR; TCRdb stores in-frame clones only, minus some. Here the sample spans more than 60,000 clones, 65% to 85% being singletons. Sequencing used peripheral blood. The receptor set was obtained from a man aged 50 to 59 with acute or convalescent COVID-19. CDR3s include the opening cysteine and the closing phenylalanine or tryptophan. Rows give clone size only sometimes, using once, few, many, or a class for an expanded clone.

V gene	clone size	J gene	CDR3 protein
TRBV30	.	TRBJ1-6	CASPTGSSYNSPLHF
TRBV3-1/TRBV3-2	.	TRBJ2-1	CASSPPLAGTSYNEQFF
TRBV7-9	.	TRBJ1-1	CASSRLIQGGTEAFF
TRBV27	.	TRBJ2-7	CASSHTLAARNEQYF
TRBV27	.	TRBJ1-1	CASSLSMFGTGGTEAFF
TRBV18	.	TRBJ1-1	CASSPPGQTEAFF
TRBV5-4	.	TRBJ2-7	CASSPVGTSTYEQYF
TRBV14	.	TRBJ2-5	CASSQVGAGGGFQETQYF
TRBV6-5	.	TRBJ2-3	CASSRTGLGTDTQYF
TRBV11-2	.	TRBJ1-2	CASSIRGPGYGYTF
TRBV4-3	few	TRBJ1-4	CASSPRQVNEKLFF
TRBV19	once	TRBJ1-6	CASSMAGGAYSPLHF
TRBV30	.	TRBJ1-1	CAWSVYGVGTEAFF
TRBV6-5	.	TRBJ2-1	CASSYFFGLAVNEQFF
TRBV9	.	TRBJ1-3	CASSVGPGQAVSGNTIYF
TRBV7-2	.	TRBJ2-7	CASSLGQGIAEQYF
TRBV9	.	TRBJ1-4	CASSVGNRLTVNEKLFF
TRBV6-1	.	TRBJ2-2	CASSEGAGYVGELFF
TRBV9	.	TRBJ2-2	CASSPRMTETGELFF
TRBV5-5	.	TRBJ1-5	CASSPGQGYQPQHF
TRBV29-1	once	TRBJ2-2	CSVESGGAGTGELFF
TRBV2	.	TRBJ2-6	CASSESSGANVLTF